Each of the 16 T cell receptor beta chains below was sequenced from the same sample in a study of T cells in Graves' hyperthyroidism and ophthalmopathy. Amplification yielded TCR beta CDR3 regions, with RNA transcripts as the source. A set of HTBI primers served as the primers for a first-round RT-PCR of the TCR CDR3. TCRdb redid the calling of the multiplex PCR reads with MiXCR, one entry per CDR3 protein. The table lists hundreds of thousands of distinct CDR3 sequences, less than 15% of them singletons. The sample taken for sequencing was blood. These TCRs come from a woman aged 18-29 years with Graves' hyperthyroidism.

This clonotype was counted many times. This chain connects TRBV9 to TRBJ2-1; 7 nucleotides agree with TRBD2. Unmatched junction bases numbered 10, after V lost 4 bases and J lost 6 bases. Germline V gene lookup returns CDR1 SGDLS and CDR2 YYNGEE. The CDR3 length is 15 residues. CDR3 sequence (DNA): TGTGCCAGCAGCCCCAGACTAGCAAAAAGCAATGAGCAGTTCTTC. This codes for CASSPRLAKSNEQFF.

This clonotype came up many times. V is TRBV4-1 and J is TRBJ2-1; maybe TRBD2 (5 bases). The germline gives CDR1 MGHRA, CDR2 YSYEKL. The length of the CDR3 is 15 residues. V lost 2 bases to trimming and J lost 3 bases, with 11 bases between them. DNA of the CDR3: TGCGCCAGCAGCCAATATAGGGAGTACTACAATGAGCAGTTCTTC. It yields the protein CASSQYREYYNEQFF.

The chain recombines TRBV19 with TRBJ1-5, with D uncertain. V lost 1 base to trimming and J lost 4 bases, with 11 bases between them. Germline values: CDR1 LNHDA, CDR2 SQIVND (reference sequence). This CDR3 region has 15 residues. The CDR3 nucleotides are TGTGCCAGTAGTATAGTTGGGTTCGGGAATCAGCCCCAGCATTTT. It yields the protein CASSIVGFGNQPQHF.

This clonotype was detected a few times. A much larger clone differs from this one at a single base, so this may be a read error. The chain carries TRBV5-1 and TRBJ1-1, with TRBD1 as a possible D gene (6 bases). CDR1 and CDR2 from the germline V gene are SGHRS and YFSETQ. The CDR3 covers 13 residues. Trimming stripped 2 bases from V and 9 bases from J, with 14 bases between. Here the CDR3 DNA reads TGCGCCAGCAGCTTAGGACAGTTGGCTAAAGCTTTCTTT. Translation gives CASSLGQLAKAFF.

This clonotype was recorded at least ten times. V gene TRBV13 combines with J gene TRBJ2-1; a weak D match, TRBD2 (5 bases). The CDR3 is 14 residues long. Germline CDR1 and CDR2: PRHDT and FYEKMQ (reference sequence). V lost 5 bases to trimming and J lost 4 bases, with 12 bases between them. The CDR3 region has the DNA TGTGCCAGCAGCCCCTCAGACTATTACAATGAGCAGTTCTTC. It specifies CASSPSDYYNEQFF.

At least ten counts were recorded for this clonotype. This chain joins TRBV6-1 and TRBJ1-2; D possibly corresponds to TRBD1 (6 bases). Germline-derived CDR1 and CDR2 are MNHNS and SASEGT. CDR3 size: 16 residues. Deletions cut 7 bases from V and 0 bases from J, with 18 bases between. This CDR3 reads CASNNFWAGANYGYTF. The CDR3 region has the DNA TGTGCCAGCAACAACTTCTGGGCAGGGGCTAACTATGGCTACACCTTC.

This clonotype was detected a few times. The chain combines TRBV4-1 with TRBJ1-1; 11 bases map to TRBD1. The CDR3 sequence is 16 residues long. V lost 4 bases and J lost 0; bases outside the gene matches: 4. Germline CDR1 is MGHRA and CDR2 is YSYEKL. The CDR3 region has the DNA TGCGCCAGCAGCCGGGGACAGGGGGTTTTGAACACTGAAGCTTTCTTT. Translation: CASSRGQGVLNTEAFF.

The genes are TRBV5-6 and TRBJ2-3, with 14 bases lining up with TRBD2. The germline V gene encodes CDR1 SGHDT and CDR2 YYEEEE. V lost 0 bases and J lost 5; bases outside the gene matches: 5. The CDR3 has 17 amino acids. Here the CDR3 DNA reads TGTGCCAGCAGCTTGGGTGGACTAGCGGGAGGTCTAGATACGCAGTATTTT. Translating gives CASSLGGLAGGLDTQYF.

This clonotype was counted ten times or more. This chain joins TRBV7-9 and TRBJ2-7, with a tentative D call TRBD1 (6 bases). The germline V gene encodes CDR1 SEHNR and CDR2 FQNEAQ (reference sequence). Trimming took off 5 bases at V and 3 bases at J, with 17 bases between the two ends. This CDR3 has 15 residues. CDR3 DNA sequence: TGTGCCAGCAGCCCACAGGGTGGCAGGGACTACGAGCAGTACTTC. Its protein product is CASSPQGGRDYEQYF.

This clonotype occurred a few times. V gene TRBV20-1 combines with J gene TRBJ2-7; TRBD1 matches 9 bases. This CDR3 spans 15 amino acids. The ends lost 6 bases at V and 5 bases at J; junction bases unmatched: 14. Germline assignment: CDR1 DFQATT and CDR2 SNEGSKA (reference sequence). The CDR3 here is CSAGTPGQGLHEQYF. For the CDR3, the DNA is TGCAGTGCCGGAACCCCGGGACAGGGACTCCACGAGCAGTACTTC.

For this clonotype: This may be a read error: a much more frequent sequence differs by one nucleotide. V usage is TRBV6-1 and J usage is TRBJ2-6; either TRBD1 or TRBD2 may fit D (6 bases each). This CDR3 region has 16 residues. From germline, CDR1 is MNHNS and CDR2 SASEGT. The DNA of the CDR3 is TGTGCCAGCACCTACCCCGGGGGCTCTGGGGCCAGCGTCCTGACTTTC. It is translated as CASTYPGGSGASVLTF.

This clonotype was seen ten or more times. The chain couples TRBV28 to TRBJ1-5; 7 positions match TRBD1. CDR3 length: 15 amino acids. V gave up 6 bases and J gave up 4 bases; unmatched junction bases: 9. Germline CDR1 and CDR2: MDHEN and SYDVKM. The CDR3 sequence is CASSPRDRINQPQHF. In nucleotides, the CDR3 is TGTGCCAGCAGCCCTCGGGACAGAATTAATCAGCCCCAGCATTTT.

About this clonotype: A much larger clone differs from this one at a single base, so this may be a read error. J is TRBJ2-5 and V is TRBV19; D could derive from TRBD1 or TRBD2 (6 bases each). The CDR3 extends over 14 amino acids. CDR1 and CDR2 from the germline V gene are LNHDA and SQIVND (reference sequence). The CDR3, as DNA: TGTGCCAGTACCTTGGACGGGGGACAAGAGGCCCAGTACTTC. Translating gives CASTLDGGQEAQYF.

CDR3: CASTDRVAGASTDTQYF. Here the CDR3 DNA reads TGTGCCAGCACCGATCGAGTAGCGGGGGCAAGCACAGATACGCAGTATTTT. The chain carries TRBV7-9 and TRBJ2-3; 9 bases are a match to TRBD2. The CDR3 is 17 amino acids. The trim removed 7 bases at V and 0 bases at J, leaving 11 bases unmatched. Germline V CDR1 and CDR2: SEHNR, FQNEAQ (reference sequence).

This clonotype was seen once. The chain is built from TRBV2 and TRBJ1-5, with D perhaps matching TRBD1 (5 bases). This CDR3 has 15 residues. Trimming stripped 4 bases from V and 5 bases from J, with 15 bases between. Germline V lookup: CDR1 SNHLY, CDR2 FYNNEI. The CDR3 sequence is CASSALGQGDQPQHF. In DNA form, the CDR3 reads TGTGCCAGCAGTGCCCTGGGGCAGGGTGATCAGCCCCAGCATTTT.

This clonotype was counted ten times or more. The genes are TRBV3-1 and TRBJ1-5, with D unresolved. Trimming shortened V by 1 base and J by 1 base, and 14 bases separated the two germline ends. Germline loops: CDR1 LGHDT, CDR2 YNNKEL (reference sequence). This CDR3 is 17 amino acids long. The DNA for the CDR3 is TGTGCCAGCAGCCAAGGATTTCAAACATTAAGCAATCAGCCCCAGCATTTT. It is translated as CASSQGFQTLSNQPQHF.